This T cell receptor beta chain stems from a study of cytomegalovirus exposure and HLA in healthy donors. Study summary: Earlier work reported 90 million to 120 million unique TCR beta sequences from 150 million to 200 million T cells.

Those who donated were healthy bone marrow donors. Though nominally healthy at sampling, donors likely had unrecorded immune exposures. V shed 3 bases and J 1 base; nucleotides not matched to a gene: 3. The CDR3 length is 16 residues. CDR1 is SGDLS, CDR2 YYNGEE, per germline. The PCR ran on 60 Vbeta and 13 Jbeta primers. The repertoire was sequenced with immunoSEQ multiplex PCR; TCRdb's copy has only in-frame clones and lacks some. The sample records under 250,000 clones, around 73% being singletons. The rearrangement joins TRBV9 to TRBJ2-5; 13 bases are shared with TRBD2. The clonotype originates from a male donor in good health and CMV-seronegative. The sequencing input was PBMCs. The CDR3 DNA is TGTGCCAGCAGCGGGACTAGCGGGAGAGGCCAAGAGACCCAGTACTTC. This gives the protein CASSGTSGRGQETQYF.